This TCR beta chain was retrieved from a study of blood T cell repertoires in COVID-19. Study overall: The United States, Italy and Spain supplied acute and convalescent COVID-19 samples. The cDNA or gDNA used as material had been derived from T cells, B-cell-depleted T cells, or PBMCs.

TCRdb's copy holds only in-frame clones and misses some; the assay was immunoSEQ multiplex PCR. The sample includes roughly 120,000 clones, around nine tenths seen only once; the top ten take 8% to 8.5%. The CDR3 runs 14 residues. Germline CDR1 is LNHDA and CDR2 is SQIVND (reference sequence). V was cut by 5 bases and J by 2 bases, with 12 bases left in between. The rearrangement links TRBV19 to TRBJ2-5, with D unresolved. Sequenced material: peripheral blood. The origin of this receptor is a woman between 70 and 85 years old who had recovered from COVID-19. CDR3 nucleotide sequence: TGTGCCAGTAGTTCCGGATGGGCACAAGAGACCCAGTACTTC. As protein: CASSSGWAQETQYF.